This TCR beta chain was obtained from a study of blood T cell repertoires in COVID-19. The table lists this clone with many counts. This table comes from immunoSEQ multiplex PCR, and its TCRdb copy is limited to in-frame clones, with some not included. The sample records 200,000 to 300,000 clones, roughly 89% being singletons. Trimming at V came to 1 base and at J to 8 bases, leaving 8 bases not matched to a gene. The CDR3 has 14 amino acids. From germline, CDR1 is SGHKS and CDR2 YYEKEE (reference sequence). This chain joins TRBV5-5 and TRBJ1-2; 7 bases fit TRBD1. This receptor was obtained from a woman in her thirties or forties who had recovered from COVID-19. The sample consisted of peripheral blood. CDR3 region: CASSLQDRVEGYTF. The CDR3 coding sequence is TGTGCCAGCAGCTTGCAAGACAGGGTGGAAGGCTACACCTTC.